This TCR beta chain was recovered during a study of CD8+ T cells in alopecia areata. A few counts support this clone. The treatment was: oral pan-JAK inhibitor, 5-10 mg twice daily. cDNA prepared by RNA extraction and subsequent reverse transcription served as the template for sequencing. Produced via immunoSEQ multiplex PCR; TCRdb's table is partial and in-frame only. The sample includes some 120,000 clones, roughly three fifths of them seen just once. The sequence was obtained from a human donor with alopecia areata. This specimen consisted of CD8+ T cells sorted from blood, obtained at week 24, from a patient treated with tofacitinib.

CDR3 in amino acids: CASSNRPYTGELFF. The CDR3 DNA sequence: TGTGCCAGCAGCAACAGGCCCTACACCGGGGAGCTGTTTTTT. V and J are TRBV5-6 and TRBJ2-2; weak D call: TRBD1 (5 bases). The germline gives CDR1 SGHDT, CDR2 YYEEEE. The CDR3 contains 14 residues. Trimming removed 4 bases at V and 3 bases at J, with 10 bases between.